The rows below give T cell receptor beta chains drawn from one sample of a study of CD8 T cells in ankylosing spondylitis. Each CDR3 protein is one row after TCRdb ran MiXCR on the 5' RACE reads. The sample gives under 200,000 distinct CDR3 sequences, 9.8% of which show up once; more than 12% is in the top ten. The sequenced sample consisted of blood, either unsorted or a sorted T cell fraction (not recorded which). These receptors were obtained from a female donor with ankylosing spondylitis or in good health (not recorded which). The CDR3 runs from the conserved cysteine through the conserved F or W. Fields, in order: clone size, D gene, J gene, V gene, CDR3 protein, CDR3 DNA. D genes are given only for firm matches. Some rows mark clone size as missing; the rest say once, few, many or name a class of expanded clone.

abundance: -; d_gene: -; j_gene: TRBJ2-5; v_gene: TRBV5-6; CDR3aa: CAISPGGETQYF; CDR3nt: TGTGCCATCAGCCCAGGGGGGGAGACCCAGTACTTC
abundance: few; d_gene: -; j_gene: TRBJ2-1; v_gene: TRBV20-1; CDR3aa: CSARDITGRYNEQFF; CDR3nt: TGCAGTGCTAGAGATATAACGGGAAGGTACAATGAGCAGTTCTTC
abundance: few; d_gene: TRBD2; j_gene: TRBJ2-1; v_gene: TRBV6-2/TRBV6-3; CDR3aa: CASSYTPPDLAVGNEQFF; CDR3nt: TGTGCCAGCAGTTACACCCCACCCGATCTAGCGGTGGGCAATGAGCAGTTCTTC
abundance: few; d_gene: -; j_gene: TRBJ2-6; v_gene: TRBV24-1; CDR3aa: CATSDWTPSGANVLTF; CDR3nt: TGTGCCACCAGTGATTGGACACCCTCTGGGGCCAACGTCCTGACTTTC
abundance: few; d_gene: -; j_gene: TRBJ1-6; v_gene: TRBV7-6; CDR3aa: CASSLGGASPLHF; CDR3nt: TGTGCCAGCTCATTAGGGGGGGCTTCACCCCTCCACTTT
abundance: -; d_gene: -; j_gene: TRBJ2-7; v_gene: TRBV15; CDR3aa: CATSGDPTYEQYF; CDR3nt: TGTGCCACCAGCGGTGACCCTACCTACGAGCAGTACTTC
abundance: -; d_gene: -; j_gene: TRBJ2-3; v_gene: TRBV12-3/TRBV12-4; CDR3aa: CASSPLHSTQYF; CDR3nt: TGTGCCAGCAGCCCCCTTCATAGTACGCAGTATTTT
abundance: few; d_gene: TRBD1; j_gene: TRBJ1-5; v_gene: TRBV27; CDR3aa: CASSLSAGGNQPQHF; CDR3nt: TGTGCCAGCAGTTTATCGGCAGGGGGGAATCAGCCCCAGCATTTT
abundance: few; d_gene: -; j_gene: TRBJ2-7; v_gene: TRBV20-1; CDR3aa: CSALDRSTSYEQYF; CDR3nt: TGCAGTGCTCTGGACCGAAGTACTAGCTACGAGCAGTACTTC
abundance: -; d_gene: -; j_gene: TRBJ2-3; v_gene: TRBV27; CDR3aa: CASSFRSGTTDTQYF; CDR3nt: TGTGCCAGCAGTTTTAGGAGTGGAACCACAGATACGCAGTATTTT
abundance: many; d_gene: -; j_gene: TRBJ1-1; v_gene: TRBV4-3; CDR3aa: CASSQDLGWTEAFF; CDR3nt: TGCGCCAGCAGCCAAGATTTGGGGTGGACTGAAGCTTTCTTT
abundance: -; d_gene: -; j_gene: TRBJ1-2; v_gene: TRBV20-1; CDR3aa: CSATHTSGYTF; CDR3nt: TGCAGTGCTACCCACACTTCGGGCTACACCTTC
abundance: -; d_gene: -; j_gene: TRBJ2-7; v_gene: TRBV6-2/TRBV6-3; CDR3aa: CASSVGTLVKEQYF; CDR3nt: TGTGCCAGCAGTGTCGGGACACTTGTTAAAGAGCAGTACTTC
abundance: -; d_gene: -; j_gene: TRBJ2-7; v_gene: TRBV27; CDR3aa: CASSLSGLGVYEQYF; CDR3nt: TGTGCCAGCAGTCTTTCTGGATTAGGGGTTTACGAGCAGTACTTC
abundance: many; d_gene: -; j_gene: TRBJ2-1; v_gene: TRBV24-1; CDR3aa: CATSDRLDPNNEQFF; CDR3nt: TGTGCCACCAGTGATCGCCTGGACCCAAACAATGAGCAGTTCTTC
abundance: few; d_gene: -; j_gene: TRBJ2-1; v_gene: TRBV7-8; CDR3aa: CASTSGTRIANEQFF; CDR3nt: TGTGCCAGCACCTCCGGGACTCGAATTGCCAATGAGCAGTTCTTC
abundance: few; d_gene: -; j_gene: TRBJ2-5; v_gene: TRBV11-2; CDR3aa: CASSWGTGETQYF; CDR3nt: TGTGCCAGCAGCTGGGGAACGGGGGAGACCCAGTACTTC
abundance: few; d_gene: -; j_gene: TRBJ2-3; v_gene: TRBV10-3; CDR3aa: CAISEAERGTDTQYF; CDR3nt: TGTGCCATCAGTGAAGCGGAGAGAGGGACAGATACGCAGTATTTT
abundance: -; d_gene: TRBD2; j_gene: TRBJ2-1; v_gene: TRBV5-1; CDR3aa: CASSRGTSGINEQFF; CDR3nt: TGCGCCAGCAGCAGGGGGACTAGCGGGATAAATGAGCAGTTCTTC
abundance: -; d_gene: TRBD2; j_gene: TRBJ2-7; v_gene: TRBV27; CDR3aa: CASSLTSGNSYEQYF; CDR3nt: TGTGCCAGCAGTTTAACTAGCGGGAACTCCTACGAGCAGTACTTC
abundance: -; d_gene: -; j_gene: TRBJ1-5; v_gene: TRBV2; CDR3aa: CASSPGHGGPQHF; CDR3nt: TGTGCCAGCAGCCCCGGACACGGAGGCCCCCAGCATTTT
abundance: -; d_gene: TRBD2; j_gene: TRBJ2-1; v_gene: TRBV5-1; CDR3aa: CASSLSGRPTDEQSF; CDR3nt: TGCGCCAGCAGCCTTAGCGGGAGGCCCACCGATGAGCAGTCCTTC
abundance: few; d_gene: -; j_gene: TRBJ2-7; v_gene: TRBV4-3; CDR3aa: CASSQEVRTTMGEQYF; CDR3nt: TGCGCCAGCAGCCAAGAAGTTCGGACTACCATGGGAGAGCAGTACTTC
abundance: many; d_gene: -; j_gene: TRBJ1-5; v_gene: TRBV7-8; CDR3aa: CASSPGVAGQPQHF; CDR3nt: TGTGCCAGCAGCCCAGGCGTGGCGGGGCAGCCCCAGCATTTT
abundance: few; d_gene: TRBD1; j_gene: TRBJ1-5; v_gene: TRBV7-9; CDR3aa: CASSPGQGVQPQHF; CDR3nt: TGTGCCAGCAGTCCGGGACAGGGTGTTCAGCCCCAGCATTTT
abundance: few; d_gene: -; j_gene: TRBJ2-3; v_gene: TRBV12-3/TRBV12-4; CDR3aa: CASSPLNPTDTQYF; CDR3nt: TGTGCCAGCAGCCCCCTAAATCCCACAGATACGCAGTATTTT
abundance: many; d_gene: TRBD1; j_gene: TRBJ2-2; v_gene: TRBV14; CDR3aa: CASSGQGALTGELFF; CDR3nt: TGTGCCAGCAGCGGACAGGGGGCCCTAACCGGGGAGCTGTTTTTT
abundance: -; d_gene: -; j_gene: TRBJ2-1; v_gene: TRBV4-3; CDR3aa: CASSQDRAEYNEQFF; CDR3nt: TGCGCCAGCAGCCAAGATCGGGCAGAATACAATGAGCAGTTCTTC
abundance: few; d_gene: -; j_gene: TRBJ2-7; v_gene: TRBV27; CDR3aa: CASSPAGDYEQYF; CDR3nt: TGTGCCAGCAGTCCCGCAGGCGACTACGAGCAGTACTTC
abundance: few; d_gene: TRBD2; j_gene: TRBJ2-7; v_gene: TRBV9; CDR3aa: CASSSPAGGSYEQYF; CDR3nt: TGTGCCAGCAGCTCCCCTGCGGGAGGGTCCTACGAGCAGTACTTC
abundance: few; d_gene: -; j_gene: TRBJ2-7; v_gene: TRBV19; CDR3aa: CASSISSWAYEQYF; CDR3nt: TGTGCCAGTAGTATATCTAGCTGGGCCTACGAGCAGTACTTC
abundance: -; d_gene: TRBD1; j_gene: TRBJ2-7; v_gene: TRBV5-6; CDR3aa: CASRTGTGGSEQYF; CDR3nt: TGTGCCAGCAGGACTGGGACAGGGGGCTCCGAGCAGTACTTC
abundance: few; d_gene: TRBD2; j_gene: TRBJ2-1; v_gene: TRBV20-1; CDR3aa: CSAIGRGYNEQFF; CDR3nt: TGCAGTGCTATCGGGAGGGGGTACAATGAGCAGTTCTTC
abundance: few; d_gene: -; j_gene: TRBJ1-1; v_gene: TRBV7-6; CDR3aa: CASSLRPGSEAFF; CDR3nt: TGTGCCAGCAGCTTACGTCCGGGTTCGGAAGCTTTCTTT
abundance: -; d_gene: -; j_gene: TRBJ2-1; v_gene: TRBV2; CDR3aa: CASSRTQEYGEQFF; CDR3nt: TGTGCCAGCAGTCGGACCCAGGAGTATGGTGAGCAGTTCTTC
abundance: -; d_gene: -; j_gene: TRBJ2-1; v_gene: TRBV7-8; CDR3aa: CASSLGAVDSNEQFF; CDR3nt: TGTGCCAGCAGCTTAGGAGCGGTCGACTCCAATGAGCAGTTCTTC
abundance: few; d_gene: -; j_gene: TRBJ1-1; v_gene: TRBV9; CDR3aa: CASSVDGVGNTEAFF; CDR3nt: TGTGCCAGCAGCGTAGATGGGGTGGGGAACACTGAAGCTTTCTTT
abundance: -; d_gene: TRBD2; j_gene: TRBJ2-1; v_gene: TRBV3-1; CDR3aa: CASSQDGSGGRDNEQFF; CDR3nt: TGTGCCAGCAGCCAAGATGGGTCGGGAGGACGCGACAATGAGCAGTTCTTC
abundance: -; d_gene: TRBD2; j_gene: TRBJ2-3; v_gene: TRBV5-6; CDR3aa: CASSPPLAGGGDTQYF; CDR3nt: TGTGCCAGCAGCCCCCCCCTAGCGGGAGGAGGAGATACGCAGTATTTT